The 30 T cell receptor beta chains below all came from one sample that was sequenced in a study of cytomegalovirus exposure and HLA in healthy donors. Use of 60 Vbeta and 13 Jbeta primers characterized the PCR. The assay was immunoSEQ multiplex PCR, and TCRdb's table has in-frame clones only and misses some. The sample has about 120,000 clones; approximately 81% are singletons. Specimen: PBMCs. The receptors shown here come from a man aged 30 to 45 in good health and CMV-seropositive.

The CDR3 coding sequence is TGCGCCAGCAGCTTCAGGGGCCCGAGCTCCTATAATTCACCCCTCCACTTT. This codes for CASSFRGPSSYNSPLHF. This chain joins TRBV5-1 and TRBJ1-6, with a weak D call TRBD1 (6 bases). There are 17 residues in the CDR3. The ends were cut back, 2 bases at V and 0 bases at J, with 12 bases in the middle. Germline V gene sequence: CDR1 SGHRS, CDR2 YFSETQ. The variable domain in full, completed from reference TRBV5-1 and TRBJ1-6, reads KAGVTQTPRYLIKTRGQQVTLSCSPISGHRSVSWYQQTPGQGLQFLFEYFSETQRNKGNFPGRFSGRQFSNSRSEMNVSTLELGDSALYLCASSFRGPSSYNSPLHFGNGTRLTVT.

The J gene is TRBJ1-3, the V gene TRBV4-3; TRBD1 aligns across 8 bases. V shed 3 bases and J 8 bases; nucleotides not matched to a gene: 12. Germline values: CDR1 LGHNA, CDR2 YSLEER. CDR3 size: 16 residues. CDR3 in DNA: TGCGCCAGCAGCCAGGGCGCAGGGGGCGGTCGGGACACCATATATTTT. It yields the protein CASSQGAGGGRDTIYF.

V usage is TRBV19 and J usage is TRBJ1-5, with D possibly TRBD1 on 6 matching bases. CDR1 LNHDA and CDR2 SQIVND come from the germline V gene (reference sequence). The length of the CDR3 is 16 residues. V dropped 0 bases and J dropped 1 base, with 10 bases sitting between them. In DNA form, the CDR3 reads TGTGCCAGTAGTATAGATTGGCAGGGGAGCAATCAGCCCCAGCATTTT. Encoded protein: CASSIDWQGSNQPQHF.

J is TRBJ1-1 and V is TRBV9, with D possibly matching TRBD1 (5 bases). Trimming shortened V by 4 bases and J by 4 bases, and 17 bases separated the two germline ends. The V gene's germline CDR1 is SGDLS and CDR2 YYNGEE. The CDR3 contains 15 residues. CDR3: CASSLYQGGITEAFF. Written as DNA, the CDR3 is TGTGCCAGCAGCTTATACCAGGGAGGTATCACTGAAGCTTTCTTT.

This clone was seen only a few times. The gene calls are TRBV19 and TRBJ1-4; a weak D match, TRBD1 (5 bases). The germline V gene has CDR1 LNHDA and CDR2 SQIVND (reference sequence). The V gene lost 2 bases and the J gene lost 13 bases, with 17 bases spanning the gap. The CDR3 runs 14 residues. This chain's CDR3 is CASSIRQSGGRLFF. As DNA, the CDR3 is TGTGCCAGTAGTATAAGACAGTCGGGGGGAAGACTGTTTTTT.

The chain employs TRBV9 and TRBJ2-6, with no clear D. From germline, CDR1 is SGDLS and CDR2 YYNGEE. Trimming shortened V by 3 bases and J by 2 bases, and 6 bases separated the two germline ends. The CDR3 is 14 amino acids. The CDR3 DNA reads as TGTGCCAGCAGCGACGCGCCTGGGGCCAACGTCCTGACTTTC. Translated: CASSDAPGANVLTF.

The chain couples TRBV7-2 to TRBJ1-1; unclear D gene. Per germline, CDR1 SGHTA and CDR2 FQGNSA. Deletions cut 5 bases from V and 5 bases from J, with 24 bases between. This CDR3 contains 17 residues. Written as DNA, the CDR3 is TGTGCCAGCAGCCGAACCCGACCGGACTTCTCTAGGACTGAAGCTTTCTTT. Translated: CASSRTRPDFSRTEAFF.

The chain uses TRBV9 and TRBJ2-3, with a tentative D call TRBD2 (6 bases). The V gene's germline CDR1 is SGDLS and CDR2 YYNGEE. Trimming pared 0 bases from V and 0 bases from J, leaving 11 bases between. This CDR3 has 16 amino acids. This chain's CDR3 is CASSVEPGASTDTQYF. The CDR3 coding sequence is TGTGCCAGCAGCGTAGAACCGGGAGCCAGCACAGATACGCAGTATTTT.

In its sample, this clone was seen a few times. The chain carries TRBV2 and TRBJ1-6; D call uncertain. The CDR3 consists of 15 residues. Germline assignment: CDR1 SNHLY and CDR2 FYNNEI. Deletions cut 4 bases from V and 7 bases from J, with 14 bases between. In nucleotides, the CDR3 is TGTGCCAGCAGTGGGGCCACGGAAAGGAATTCACCCCTCCACTTT. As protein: CASSGATERNSPLHF.

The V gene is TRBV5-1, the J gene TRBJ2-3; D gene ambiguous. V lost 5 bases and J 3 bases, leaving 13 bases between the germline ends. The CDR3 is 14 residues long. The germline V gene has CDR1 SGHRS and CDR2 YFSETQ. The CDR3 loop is CASRNNGVTDTQYF. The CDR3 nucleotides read TGCGCCAGCAGAAATAACGGAGTAACAGATACGCAGTATTTT.

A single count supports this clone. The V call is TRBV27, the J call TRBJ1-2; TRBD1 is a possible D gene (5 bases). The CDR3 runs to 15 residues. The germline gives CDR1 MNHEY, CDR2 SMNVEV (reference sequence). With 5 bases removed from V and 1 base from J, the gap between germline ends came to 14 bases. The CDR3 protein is CASSPREGINYGYTF. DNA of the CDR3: TGTGCCAGCAGTCCGAGGGAGGGGATTAACTATGGCTACACCTTC.

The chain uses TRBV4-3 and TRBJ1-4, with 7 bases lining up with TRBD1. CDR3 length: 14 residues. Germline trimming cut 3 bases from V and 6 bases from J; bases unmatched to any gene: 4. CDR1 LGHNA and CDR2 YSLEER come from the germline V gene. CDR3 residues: CASSQQGVDEKLFF. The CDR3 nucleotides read TGCGCCAGCAGCCAGCAGGGGGTTGATGAAAAACTGTTTTTT.

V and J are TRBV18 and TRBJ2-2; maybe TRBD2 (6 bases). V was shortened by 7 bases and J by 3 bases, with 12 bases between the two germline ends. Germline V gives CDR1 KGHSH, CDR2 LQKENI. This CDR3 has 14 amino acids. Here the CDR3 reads CASLAGTYTGELFF. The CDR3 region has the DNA TGTGCCAGCTTAGCCGGGACTTACACCGGGGAGCTGTTTTTT.

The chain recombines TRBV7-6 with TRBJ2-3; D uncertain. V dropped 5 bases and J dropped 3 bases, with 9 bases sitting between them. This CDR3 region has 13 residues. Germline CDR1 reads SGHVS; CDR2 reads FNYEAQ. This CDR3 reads CASSPSPTDTQYF. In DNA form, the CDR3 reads TGTGCCAGCAGCCCAAGCCCGACAGATACGCAGTATTTT.

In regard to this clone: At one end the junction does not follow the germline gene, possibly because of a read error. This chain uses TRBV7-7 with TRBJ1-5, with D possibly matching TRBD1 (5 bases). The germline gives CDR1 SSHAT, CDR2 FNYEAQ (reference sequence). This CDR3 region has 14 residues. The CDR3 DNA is TGTGCTAGCAGCTTAGCGACAGTTAATCAGCCCCAGCATTTT. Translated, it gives CASSLATVNQPQHF.

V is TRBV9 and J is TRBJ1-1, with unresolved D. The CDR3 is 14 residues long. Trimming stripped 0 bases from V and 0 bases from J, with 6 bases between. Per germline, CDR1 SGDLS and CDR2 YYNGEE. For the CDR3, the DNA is TGTGCCAGCAGCGTAGATCCCATGAACACTGAAGCTTTCTTT. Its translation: CASSVDPMNTEAFF.

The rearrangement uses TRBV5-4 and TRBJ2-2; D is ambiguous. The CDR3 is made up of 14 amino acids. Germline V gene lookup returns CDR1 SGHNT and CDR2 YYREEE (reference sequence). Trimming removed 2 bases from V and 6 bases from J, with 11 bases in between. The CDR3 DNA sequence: TGTGCCAGCAGCTTTAGGTCCAGGCCCGGGGAGCTGTTTTTT. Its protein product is CASSFRSRPGELFF.

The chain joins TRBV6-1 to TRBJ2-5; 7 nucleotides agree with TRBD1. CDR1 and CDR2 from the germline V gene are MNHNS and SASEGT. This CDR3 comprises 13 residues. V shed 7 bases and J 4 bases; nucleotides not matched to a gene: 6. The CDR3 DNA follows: TGTGCCAGCACCCACAGGGGCGGAGAGACCCAGTACTTC. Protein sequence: CASTHRGGETQYF.

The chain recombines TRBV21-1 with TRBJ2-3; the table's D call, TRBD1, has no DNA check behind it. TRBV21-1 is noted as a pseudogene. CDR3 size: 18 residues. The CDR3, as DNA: TGTGCCAGCAGCGCCAAAAGGAGGGGACAGGGACGCCCAGATACGCAGTATTTT. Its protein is CASSAKRRGQGRPDTQYF.

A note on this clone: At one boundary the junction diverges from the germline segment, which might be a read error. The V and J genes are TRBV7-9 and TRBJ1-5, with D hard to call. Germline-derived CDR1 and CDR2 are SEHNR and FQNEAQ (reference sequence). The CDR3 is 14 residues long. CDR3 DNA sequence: TGTTCCAGCAGCATAGACGGTAGCAATCAGCCCCAGCATTTT. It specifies CSSSIDGSNQPQHF.

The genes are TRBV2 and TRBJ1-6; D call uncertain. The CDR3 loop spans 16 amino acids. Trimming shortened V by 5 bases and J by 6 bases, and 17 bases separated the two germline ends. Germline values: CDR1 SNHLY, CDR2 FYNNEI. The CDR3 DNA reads TGTGCCAGCAGTTACCCGTTTTGGAGAGGTAATTCACCCCTCCACTTT. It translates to CASSYPFWRGNSPLHF.

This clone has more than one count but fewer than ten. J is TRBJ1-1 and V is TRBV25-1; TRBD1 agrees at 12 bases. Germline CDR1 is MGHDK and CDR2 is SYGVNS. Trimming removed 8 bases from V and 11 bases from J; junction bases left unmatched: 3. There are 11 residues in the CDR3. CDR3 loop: CASGTGGCAFF. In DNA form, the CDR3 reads TGTGCCAGCGGGACAGGGGGCTGCGCTTTCTTT.

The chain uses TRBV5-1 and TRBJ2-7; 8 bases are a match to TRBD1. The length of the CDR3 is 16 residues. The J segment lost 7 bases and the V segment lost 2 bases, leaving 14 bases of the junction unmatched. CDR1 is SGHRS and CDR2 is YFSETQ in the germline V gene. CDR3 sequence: CASSLDFAGGVREQYF. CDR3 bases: TGCGCCAGCAGCTTAGATTTTGCAGGGGGCGTTCGGGAGCAGTACTTC.

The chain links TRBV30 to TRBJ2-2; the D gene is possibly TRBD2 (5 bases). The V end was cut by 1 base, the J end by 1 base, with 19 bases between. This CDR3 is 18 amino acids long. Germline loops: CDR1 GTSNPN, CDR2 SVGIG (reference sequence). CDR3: CAWSAPPGWGENTGELFF. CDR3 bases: TGTGCCTGGAGTGCGCCCCCCGGATGGGGAGAGAACACCGGGGAGCTGTTTTTT.

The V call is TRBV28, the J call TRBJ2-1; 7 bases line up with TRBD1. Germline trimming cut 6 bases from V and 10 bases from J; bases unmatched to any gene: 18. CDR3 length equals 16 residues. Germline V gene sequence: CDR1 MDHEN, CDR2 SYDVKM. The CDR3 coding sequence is TGTGCCAGCAGGCCCCCCAGGGGACAGCCCGACGGAGAGCAGTTCTTC. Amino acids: CASRPPRGQPDGEQFF. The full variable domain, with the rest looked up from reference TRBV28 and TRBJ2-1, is DVKVTQSSRYLVKRTGEKVFLECVQDMDHENMFWYRQDPGLGLRLIYFSYDVKMKEKGDIPEGYSVSREKKERFSLILESASTNQTSMYLCASRPPRGQPDGEQFFGPGTRLTVL.

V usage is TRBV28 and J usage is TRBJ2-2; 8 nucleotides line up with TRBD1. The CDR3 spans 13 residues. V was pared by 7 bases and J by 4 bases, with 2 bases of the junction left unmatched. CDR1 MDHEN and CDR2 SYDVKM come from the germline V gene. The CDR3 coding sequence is TGTGCCAGCATCACAGGGGGCACCGGGGAGCTGTTTTTT. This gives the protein CASITGGTGELFF. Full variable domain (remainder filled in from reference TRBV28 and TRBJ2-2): DVKVTQSSRYLVKRTGEKVFLECVQDMDHENMFWYRQDPGLGLRLIYFSYDVKMKEKGDIPEGYSVSREKKERFSLILESASTNQTSMYLCASITGGTGELFFGEGSRLTVL.

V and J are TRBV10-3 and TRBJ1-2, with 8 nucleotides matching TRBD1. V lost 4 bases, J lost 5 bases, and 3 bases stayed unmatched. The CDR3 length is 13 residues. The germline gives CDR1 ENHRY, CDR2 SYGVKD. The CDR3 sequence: CAISAGGIYGYTF. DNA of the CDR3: TGTGCCATCAGTGCAGGGGGCATATATGGCTACACCTTC.

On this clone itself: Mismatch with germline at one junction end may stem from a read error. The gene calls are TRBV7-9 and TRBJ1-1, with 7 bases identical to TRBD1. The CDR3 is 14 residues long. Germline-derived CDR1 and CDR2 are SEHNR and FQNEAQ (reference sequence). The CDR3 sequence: CSSSLYRDSTEAFF. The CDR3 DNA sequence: TGTTCCAGCAGCTTATACCGGGACAGCACTGAAGCTTTCTTT.

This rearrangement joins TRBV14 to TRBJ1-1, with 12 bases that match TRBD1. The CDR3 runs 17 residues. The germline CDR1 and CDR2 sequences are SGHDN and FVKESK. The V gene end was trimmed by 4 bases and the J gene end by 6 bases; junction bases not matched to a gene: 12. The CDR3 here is CASSLYTPGQGAAEAFF. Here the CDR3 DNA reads TGTGCCAGCAGCCTCTACACCCCGGGACAGGGGGCGGCTGAAGCTTTCTTT.

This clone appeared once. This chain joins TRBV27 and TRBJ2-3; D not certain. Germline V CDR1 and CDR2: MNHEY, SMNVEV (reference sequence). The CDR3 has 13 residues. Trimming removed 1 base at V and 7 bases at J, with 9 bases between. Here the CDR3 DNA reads TGTGCCAGCAGTTTATTGAGTTCCAATACGCAGTATTTT. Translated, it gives CASSLLSSNTQYF.